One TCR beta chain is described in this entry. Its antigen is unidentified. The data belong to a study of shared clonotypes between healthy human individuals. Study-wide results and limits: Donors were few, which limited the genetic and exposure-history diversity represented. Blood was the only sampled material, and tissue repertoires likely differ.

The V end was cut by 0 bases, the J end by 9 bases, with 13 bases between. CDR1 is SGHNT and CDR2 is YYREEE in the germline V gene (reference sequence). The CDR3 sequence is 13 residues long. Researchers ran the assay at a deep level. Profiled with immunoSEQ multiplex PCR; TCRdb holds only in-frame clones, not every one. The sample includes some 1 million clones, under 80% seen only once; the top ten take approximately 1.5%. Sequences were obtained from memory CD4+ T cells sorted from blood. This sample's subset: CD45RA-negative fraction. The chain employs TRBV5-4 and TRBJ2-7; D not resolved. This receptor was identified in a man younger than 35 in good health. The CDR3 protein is CASSLAAERGQYF. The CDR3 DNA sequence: TGTGCCAGCAGCTTGGCAGCAGAACGAGGGCAGTACTTC.